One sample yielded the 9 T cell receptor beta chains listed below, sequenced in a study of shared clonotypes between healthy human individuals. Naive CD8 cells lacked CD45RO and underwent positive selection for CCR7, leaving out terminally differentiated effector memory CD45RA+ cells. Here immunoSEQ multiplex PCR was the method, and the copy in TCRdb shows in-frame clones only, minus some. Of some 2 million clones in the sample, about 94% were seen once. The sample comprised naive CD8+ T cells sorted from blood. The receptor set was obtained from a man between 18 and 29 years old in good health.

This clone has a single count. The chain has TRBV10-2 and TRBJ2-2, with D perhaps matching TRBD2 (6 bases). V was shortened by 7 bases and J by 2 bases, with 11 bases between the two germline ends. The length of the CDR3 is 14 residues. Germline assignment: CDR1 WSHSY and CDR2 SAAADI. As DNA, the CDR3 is TGCGCCAGCACTACGGGGGTTAACACCGGGGAGCTGTTTTTT. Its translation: CASTTGVNTGELFF.

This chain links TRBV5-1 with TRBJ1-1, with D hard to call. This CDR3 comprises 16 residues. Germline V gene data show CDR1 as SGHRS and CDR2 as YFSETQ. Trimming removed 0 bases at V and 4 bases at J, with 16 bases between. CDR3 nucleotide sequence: TGCGCCAGCAGCTTGGTGGAGTTGAATCGGGGCACTGAAGCTTTCTTT. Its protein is CASSLVELNRGTEAFF. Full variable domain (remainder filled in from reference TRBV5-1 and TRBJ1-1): KAGVTQTPRYLIKTRGQQVTLSCSPISGHRSVSWYQQTPGQGLQFLFEYFSETQRNKGNFPGRFSGRQFSNSRSEMNVSTLELGDSALYLCASSLVELNRGTEAFFGQGTRLTVV.

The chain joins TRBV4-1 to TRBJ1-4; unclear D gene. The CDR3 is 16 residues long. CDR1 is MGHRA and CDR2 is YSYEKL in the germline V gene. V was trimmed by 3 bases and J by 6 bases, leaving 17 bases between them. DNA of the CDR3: TGCGCCAGCAGCCACCTTTGGGCGAACCTAGATGAAAAACTGTTTTTT. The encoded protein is CASSHLWANLDEKLFF.

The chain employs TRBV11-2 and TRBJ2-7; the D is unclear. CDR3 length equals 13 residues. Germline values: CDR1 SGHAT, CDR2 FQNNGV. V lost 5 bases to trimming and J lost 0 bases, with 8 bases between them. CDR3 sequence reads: CASSPPFSYEQYF. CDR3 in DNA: TGTGCCAGCAGCCCCCCTTTCTCCTACGAGCAGTACTTC.

The CDR3 DNA sequence: TGTGCCAGCAGTTTAGTACAGGGCAGCCCCTACGAGCAGTACTTC. Its translation: CASSLVQGSPYEQYF. The chain has TRBV27 and TRBJ2-7, with D possibly matching TRBD1 (6 bases). CDR3 size: 15 residues. Trimming pared 2 bases from V and 2 bases from J, leaving 13 bases between. Germline V gene sequence: CDR1 MNHEY, CDR2 SMNVEV (reference sequence).

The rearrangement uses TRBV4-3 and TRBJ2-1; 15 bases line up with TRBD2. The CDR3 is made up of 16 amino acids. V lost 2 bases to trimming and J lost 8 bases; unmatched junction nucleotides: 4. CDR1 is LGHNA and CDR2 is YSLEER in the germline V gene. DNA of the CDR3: TGCGCCAGCAGCCAATGGACTAGCGGGGGGGGACATGAGCAGTTCTTC. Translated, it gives CASSQWTSGGGHEQFF.

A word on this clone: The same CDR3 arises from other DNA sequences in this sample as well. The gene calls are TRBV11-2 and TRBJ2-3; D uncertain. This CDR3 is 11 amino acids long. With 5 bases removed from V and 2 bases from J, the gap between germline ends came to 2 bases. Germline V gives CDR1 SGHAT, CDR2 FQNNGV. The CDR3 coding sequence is TGTGCCAGCAGCCTCACAGATACGCAGTATTTT. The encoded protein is CASSLTDTQYF.

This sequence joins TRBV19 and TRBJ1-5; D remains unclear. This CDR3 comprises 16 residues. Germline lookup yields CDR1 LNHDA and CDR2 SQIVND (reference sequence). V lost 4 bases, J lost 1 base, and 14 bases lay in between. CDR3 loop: CASSTPSGLSNQPQHF. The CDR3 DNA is TGTGCCAGTAGTACACCCTCCGGGCTGAGCAATCAGCCCCAGCATTTT. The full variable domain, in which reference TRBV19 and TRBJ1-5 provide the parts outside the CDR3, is DGGITQSPKYLFRKEGQNVTLSCEQNLNHDAMYWYRQDPGQGLRLIYYSQIVNDFQKGDIAEGYSVSREKKESFPLTVTSAQKNPTAFYLCASSTPSGLSNQPQHFGDGTRLSIL.

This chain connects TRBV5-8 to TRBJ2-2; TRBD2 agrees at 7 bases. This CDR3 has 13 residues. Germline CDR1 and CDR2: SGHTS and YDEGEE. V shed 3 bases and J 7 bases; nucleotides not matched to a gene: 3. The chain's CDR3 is CASSWRGNGELFF. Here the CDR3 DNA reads TGTGCCAGCAGCTGGCGGGGGAACGGGGAGCTGTTTTTT.